Listed below are T cell receptor beta chains from one sample, sequenced in a study of T-cell reconstitution after alpha-beta-depleted transplantation in children. TCRdb reprocessed the PCR reads via MiXCR and lists one record per CDR3 protein. The table includes fewer than 250,000 distinct CDR3 sequences, under 20% detected once. This sample comprised PBMCs, mostly from graft donor cells, obtained 360 days after TCRalphabeta/CD19-depleted stem cell transplant. All receptors derive from a male patient between 2 and 15 years old who had a stem cell transplant for acute lymphoblastic leukemia, so the T cells may come from the graft donor. The CDR3 runs from the conserved cysteine through the conserved F or W. Each record gives: J gene, clone size, D gene, V gene, CDR3 protein, CDR3 DNA. D genes are given only for firm matches. A row's size may be missing; if present it is once, few, many or a size class.

j_gene: TRBJ1-6; abundance: .; d_gene: .; v_gene: TRBV11-1; CDR3aa: CASSLGADYNSPLHF; CDR3nt: TGTGCCAGCAGCTTAGGGGCAGACTATAATTCACCCCTCCACTTT
j_gene: TRBJ2-2; abundance: many; d_gene: TRBD1; v_gene: TRBV24-1; CDR3aa: CATSDSGQGATGELFF; CDR3nt: TGTGCCACCAGTGACTCGGGACAGGGCGCCACCGGGGAGCTGTTTTTT
j_gene: TRBJ1-1; abundance: .; d_gene: .; v_gene: TRBV9; CDR3aa: CASSGMNTEAFF; CDR3nt: TGTGCCAGCTCAGGAATGAACACTGAAGCTTTCTTT
j_gene: TRBJ2-1; abundance: .; d_gene: .; v_gene: TRBV5-1; CDR3aa: CASKEYGAYNEQFF; CDR3nt: TGCGCCAGCAAGGAATACGGGGCATACAATGAGCAGTTCTTC
j_gene: TRBJ2-7; abundance: .; d_gene: TRBD1; v_gene: TRBV20-1; CDR3aa: CSARRQGVDEQYF; CDR3nt: TGCAGTGCTAGACGTCAGGGGGTCGACGAGCAGTACTTC
j_gene: TRBJ2-7; abundance: few; d_gene: TRBD1; v_gene: TRBV3-1; CDR3aa: CASSLLGQVAYEQYF; CDR3nt: TGTGCCAGCAGCCTCCTAGGACAGGTTGCCTACGAGCAGTACTTC
j_gene: TRBJ2-2; abundance: .; d_gene: .; v_gene: TRBV28; CDR3aa: CASSLSEGRYTGELFF; CDR3nt: TGTGCCAGCAGTTTATCAGAGGGGCGATACACCGGGGAGCTGTTTTTT
j_gene: TRBJ2-2; abundance: .; d_gene: TRBD1; v_gene: TRBV12-3/TRBV12-4; CDR3aa: CASSLGTGSNTGELFF; CDR3nt: TGTGCCAGCAGTTTAGGGACAGGCTCGAACACCGGGGAGCTGTTTTTT
j_gene: TRBJ2-2; abundance: many; d_gene: .; v_gene: TRBV29-1; CDR3aa: CSVPRDLNTGELFF; CDR3nt: TGCAGCGTACCAAGGGACTTGAACACCGGGGAGCTGTTTTTT
j_gene: TRBJ2-7; abundance: many; d_gene: TRBD2; v_gene: TRBV29-1; CDR3aa: CSVVTGGYEQYF; CDR3nt: TGCAGCGTTGTAACGGGGGGCTACGAGCAGTACTTC